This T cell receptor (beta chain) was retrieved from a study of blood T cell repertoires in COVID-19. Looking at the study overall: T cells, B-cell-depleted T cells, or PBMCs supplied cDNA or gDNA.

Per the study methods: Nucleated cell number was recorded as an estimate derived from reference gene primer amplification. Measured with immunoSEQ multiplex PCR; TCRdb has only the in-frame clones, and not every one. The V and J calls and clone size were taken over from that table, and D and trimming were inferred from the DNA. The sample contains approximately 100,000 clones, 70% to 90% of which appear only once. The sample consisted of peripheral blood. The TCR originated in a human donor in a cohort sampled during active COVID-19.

The CDR3 sequence is CASSLKAREDTQYF. CDR3 DNA: TGTGCCAGCAGCTTAAAAGCCCGAGAAGATACGCAGTATTTT. The rearrangement uses TRBV7-2 and TRBJ2-3; no firm D call. The germline CDR1 and CDR2 sequences are SGHTA and FQGNSA. The CDR3 has 14 amino acids. V was trimmed by 2 bases and J by 5 bases, leaving 11 bases between them.